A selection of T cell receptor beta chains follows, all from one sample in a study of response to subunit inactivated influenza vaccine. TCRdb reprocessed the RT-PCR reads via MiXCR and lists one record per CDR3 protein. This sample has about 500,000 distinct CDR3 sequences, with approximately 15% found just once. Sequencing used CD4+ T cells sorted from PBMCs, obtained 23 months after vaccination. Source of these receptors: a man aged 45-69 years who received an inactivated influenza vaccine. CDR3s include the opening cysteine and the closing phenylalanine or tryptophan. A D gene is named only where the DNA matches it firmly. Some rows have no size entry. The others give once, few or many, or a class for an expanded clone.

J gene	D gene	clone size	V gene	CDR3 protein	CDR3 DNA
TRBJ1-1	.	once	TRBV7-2	CASSQRWGRVTEAFF	TGTGCCAGCAGTCAGCGCTGGGGGCGCGTCACTGAAGCTTTCTTT
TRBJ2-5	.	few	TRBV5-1	CASSLGGEKETQYF	TGCGCCAGCAGCTTGGGTGGCGAAAAAGAGACCCAGTACTTC
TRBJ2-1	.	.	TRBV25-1	CASSERPGALVSDEQFF	TGTGCCAGCAGTGAACGCCCCGGCGCACTAGTTAGCGATGAGCAGTTCTTC
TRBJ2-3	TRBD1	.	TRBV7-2	CASERTGDTDTQYF	TGTGCCAGCGAAAGGACAGGGGACACAGATACGCAGTATTTT
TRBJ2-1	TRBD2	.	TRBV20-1	CSARDPFRGGYNEQFF	TGCAGTGCTCGAGATCCTTTCCGGGGGGGCTACAATGAGCAGTTCTTC
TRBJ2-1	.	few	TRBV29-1	CSADRHNEQFF	TGCAGCGCGGACAGACACAATGAGCAGTTCTTC
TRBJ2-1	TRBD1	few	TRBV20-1	CSGLRDRAANEQFF	TGCAGTGGCCTCCGGGACAGGGCAGCCAATGAGCAGTTCTTC
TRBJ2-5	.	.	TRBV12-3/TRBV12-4	CASSIGGGGQETQYF	TGTGCCAGCAGTATAGGGGGCGGGGGACAAGAGACCCAGTACTTC
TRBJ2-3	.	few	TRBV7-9	CASSFPQNRPDTQYF	TGTGCCAGCAGCTTTCCACAGAATCGTCCGGATACGCAGTATTTT
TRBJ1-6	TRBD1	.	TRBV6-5	CASSLDRLNSPLHF	TGTGCCAGCAGTTTGGACAGGCTTAATTCACCCCTCCACTTT
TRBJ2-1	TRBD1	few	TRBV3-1	CASSGTVYNEQFF	TGTGCCAGCAGCGGGACAGTGTACAATGAGCAGTTCTTC
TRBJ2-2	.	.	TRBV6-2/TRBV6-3	CATKIRSNSGELFF	TGTGCCACTAAGATACGGTCGAACTCCGGGGAGCTGTTTTTT
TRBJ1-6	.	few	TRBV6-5	CASSSGRRNSPLHF	TGTGCCAGCAGTTCGGGACGACGGAATTCACCCCTCCACTTT
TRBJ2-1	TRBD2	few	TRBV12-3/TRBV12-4	CASRHTGTSAYNEQFF	TGTGCCAGCAGGCACACCGGGACTAGCGCATACAATGAGCAGTTCTTC
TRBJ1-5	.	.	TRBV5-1	CASSLDGVANQPQHF	TGCGCCAGCAGCTTGGACGGGGTAGCAAATCAGCCCCAGCATTTT
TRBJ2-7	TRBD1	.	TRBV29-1	CSVAGGKEYEQYF	TGCAGCGTTGCAGGGGGAAAAGAGTACGAGCAGTACTTC
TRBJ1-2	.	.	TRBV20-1	CSARFVAGGAGSPGYTF	TGCAGTGCTAGATTCGTCGCGGGTGGCGCGGGGAGTCCTGGCTACACCTTC
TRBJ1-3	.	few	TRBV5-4	CASSHSSDRNTIYF	TGTGCCAGCAGTCATTCGTCGGACAGAAACACCATATATTTT
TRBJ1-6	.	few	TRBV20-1	CSARLQGRISPLHF	TGCAGTGCTAGACTCCAGGGTCGGATTTCACCCCTCCACTTT
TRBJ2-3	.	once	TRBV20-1	CSASYNSMRLDTQYF	TGCAGTGCTAGCTACAATAGCATGCGACTGGATACGCAGTATTTT
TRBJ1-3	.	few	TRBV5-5	CASSLTDLNTIYF	TGTGCCAGCTCGTTGACGGATCTAAACACCATATATTTT
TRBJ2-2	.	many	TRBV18	CASSPRDTTGELFF	TGTGCCAGCTCACCACGGGACACCACCGGGGAGCTGTTTTTT
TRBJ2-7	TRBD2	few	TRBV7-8	CASRQGLAGSYEQYF	TGTGCCAGCAGACAGGGACTAGCGGGCTCCTACGAGCAGTACTTC
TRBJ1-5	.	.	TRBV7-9	CASSLYQDQPQHF	TGTGCCAGCAGCTTATATCAGGATCAGCCCCAGCATTTT
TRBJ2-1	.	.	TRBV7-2	CASSSQDSSYNEQFF	TGTGCCAGCAGCTCCCAGGACAGTTCCTACAATGAGCAGTTCTTC
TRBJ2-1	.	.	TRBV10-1	CASSESATNEQFF	TGCGCCAGCAGTGAGTCCGCTACAAATGAGCAGTTCTTC
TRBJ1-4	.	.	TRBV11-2	CASSSRPRGRALNEKLFF	TGTGCCAGCAGCTCACGCCCGAGGGGCCGGGCCCTAAATGAAAAACTGTTTTTT
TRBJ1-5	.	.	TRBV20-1	CSARGTLGTQPQHF	TGCAGTGCTAGAGGGACATTGGGGACACAGCCCCAGCATTTT
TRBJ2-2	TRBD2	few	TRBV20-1	CSAKGLAGTNTGELFF	TGCAGTGCTAAGGGACTAGCGGGGACGAACACCGGGGAGCTGTTTTTT
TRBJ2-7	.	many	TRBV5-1	CASSYRTGSSYEQYF	TGCGCCAGCAGTTATCGTACAGGATCCTCCTACGAGCAGTACTTC